The source of this T cell receptor (beta chain) is a study of blood T cell repertoires in COVID-19 (dated by TCRdb to 2018 to 2021). Notes on the research overall: Samples covering the acute and convalescent phases of COVID-19 were provided by collaborators in the United States, Italy and Spain. Nearly every sample came with metadata listing a de-identified subject ID, COVID-19 status, age in years and sex. The dataset comprised deeply sampled blood TCRbeta repertoires from subjects exposed to, actively infected with, or recovered from COVID-19. HLA class I and class II types, where available, came from metadata supplied by the sample provider rather than from assay-based typing. The material from the prospective study consisted of cDNA or gDNA derived from T cells, B-cell-depleted T cells, or PBMCs. Samples came from the ongoing ImmuneRACE study (first 160 participants) plus 1,254 subjects from 6 global collaborators. The repertoires were made available in a free public database intended to serve as a resource for research on the immune response to SARS-CoV-2.

Study-wide findings and limitations: The quantity of clinical and demographic metadata differed by source and by participant and was supplied without curation.

TCRbeta CDR3 regions were amplified from genomic DNA using the immunoSEQ Assay, a bias-controlled multiplex PCR. In the paper's pipeline: Nucleated cell counts per sample were estimated from amplification of reference gene primers within the assay. To quantify the absolute abundance of each unique TCRbeta CDR3 rearrangement, sequence reads were collapsed and filtered. For each sample, productive Simpson clonality was calculated as the square root of Simpson's diversity index across productive rearrangements. The source is immuneACCESS, and TCRdb retained only in-frame sequences with V and J called. Part of the clones is not carried over; for the studies checked, unresolved V genes explain less than half of this, and the remainder is unexplained. V and J calls and clone size follow that table, whereas D and trimming were derived from the DNA. The sample contains about 250,000 clones, more than 70% of them found a single time. Roughly 5.2% of the sample lies in the top ten.

Remarks on this clone: Its binding antigen is unknown. Nothing much larger sits one base from this clone, and base qualities are not available.

In Seattle, one collaborating source enrolled patients while the infection was active and tracked those patients longitudinally over the course of disease. Whole blood was collected in K2EDTA tubes by collaborating institutions according to the institutions' own protocols. For TCRbeta analysis, collaborators shipped samples as frozen whole blood, isolated PBMCs, or DNA extracted from either of those sample types. Material for sequencing was peripheral blood. This TCR was recovered from a woman of 80 years or more with COVID-19, enrolled during active disease.

The sequenced DNA is TGTGCCAGCAGCTTACTAGCGGGCCAGGATACGCAGTATTTT. Protein translation: CASSLLAGQDTQYF. The V and J segments used are TRBV7-3 and TRBJ2-3; TRBD2 lines up with 8 middle nucleotides. CDR1 SGHTA and CDR2 FQGTGA were looked up in the germline V gene. Inclusive of the bounding cysteine and phenylalanine, the CDR3 is 14 residues long. The CDR3 DNA has 42 bases and is translated from base 1. The germline V and J ends show losses of 2 bases and 6 bases respectively, and no gene match explains 4 bases of the junction.